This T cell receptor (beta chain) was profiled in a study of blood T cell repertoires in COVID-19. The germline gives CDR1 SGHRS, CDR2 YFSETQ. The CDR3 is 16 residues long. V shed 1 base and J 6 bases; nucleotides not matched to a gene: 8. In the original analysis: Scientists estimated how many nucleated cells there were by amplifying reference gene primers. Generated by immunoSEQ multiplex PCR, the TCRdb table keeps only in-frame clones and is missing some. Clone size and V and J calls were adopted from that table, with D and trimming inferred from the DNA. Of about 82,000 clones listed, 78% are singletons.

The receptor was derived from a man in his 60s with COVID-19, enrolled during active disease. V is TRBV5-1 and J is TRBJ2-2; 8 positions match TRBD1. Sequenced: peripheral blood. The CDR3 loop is CASSLISGGGSGELFF. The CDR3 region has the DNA TGCGCCAGCAGCTTGATTTCAGGGGGCGGTTCCGGGGAGCTGTTTTTT.